This TCR beta chain was sequenced in a study of blood T cells in healthy people across ages. Broader study findings: Fewer expanded clones and more diversity marked long-lived versus aged donors.

In the case of this clonotype: Its antigen is not identified.

Germline loops: CDR1 SGHVS, CDR2 FNYEAQ. The CDR3 totals 16 residues. Trimming stripped 5 bases from V and 1 base from J, with 12 bases between. Then a second PCR, running roughly 7 to 11 cycles, was carried out with a sample-barcoded 5' primer and a J-beta primer mix. Using its own MiXCR run on the 5' RACE reads, TCRdb lists one record per CDR3 protein. Of over 750,000 distinct CDR3 sequences in the sample, just under 25% were seen once. These sequences were also reported in another study, on T cells of mothers and their children. That report adds: Every microgram of extracted RNA entered cDNA synthesis, roughly 1.6 ug per 15 ul.

Sequenced sample: blood. The chain employs TRBV7-6 and TRBJ2-6; a weak D match, TRBD1 (6 bases). The origin of this receptor is a boy aged 5-17 years in good health. The CDR3: CASSLTGLSGANVLTF. DNA of the CDR3: TGTGCCAGCAGCCTAACAGGGTTATCTGGGGCCAACGTCCTGACTTTC. The whole variable domain, remainder taken from reference TRBV7-6 and TRBJ2-6, is GAGVSQSPRYKVTKRGQDVALRCDPISGHVSLYWYRQALGQGPEFLTYFNYEAQQDKSGLPNDRFSAERPEGSISTLTIQRTEQRDSAMYRCASSLTGLSGANVLTFGAGSRLTVL.